These 32 T cell receptor beta chains originate from one sample sequenced in a study of radiotherapy plus CTLA-4 blockade in lung cancer. The protocol was immunoSEQ multiplex PCR, while the TCRdb copy is restricted to in-frame clones and leaves out a portion. The table records more than 90,000 clones, 88% of them present only once. The input for sequencing was peripheral blood, taken from a patient treated with radiotherapy plus ipilimumab. Receptors originate from a human donor with non-small cell lung cancer that progressed on radiotherapy plus ipilimumab.

This chain joins TRBV27 and TRBJ1-1; the D is unclear. Germline CDR1 is MNHEY and CDR2 is SMNVEV (reference sequence). The CDR3 has 16 amino acids. V was pared by 1 base and J by 3 bases, with 15 bases between. CDR3 nucleotides: TGTGCCAGCAGTTTATGGGGTGGAAATTGGCACACTGAAGCTTTCTTT. It is translated as CASSLWGGNWHTEAFF.

For this clone: The junction shows a germline mismatch at one end, possibly a read error. Other DNA sequences from this sample encode an identical CDR3 as well. The chain recombines TRBV20-1 with TRBJ1-3, with D possibly being TRBD1 (5 bases). Germline CDR1 is DFQATT and CDR2 is SNEGSKA (reference sequence). The CDR3 consists of 11 residues. For the CDR3, the DNA is TGCAGTGCCAGAGGAGGGGACACCATATATTTT. Its translation is CSARGGDTIYF.

The genes are TRBV30 and TRBJ1-4; D is unclear. The ends were cut back, 0 bases at V and 8 bases at J, with 13 bases in the middle. From germline, CDR1 is GTSNPN and CDR2 SVGIG (reference sequence). There are 14 residues in the CDR3. This CDR3 reads CAWSVWGRQEKLFF. DNA of the CDR3: TGTGCCTGGAGTGTTTGGGGAAGGCAAGAAAAACTGTTTTTT.

The rearrangement uses TRBV6-5 and TRBJ1-1; 7 positions match TRBD1. Trimming at V came to 4 bases and at J to 2 bases, leaving 7 bases not matched to a gene. The CDR3 extends over 15 amino acids. Germline CDR1 reads MNHEY; CDR2 reads SVGAGI. The CDR3 sequence is CASSSRQGINTEAFF. In DNA form, the CDR3 reads TGTGCCAGCAGTTCCCGACAGGGAATAAACACTGAAGCTTTCTTT.

V gene TRBV19 combines with J gene TRBJ2-7; TRBD1 is a possible D gene (6 bases). The germline V gene encodes CDR1 LNHDA and CDR2 SQIVND (reference sequence). Trimming left V 7 bases short and J 1 base short, with 11 bases between. The CDR3 is made up of 13 amino acids. This chain's CDR3 is CASKETGSYEQYF. The DNA of the CDR3 is TGTGCCAGTAAGGAGACAGGATCCTACGAGCAGTACTTC.

This clone was recorded a few times. The chain has TRBV5-3 and TRBJ1-1; no definite D call. Being an ORF, TRBV5-3 has a function that is uncertain. This CDR3 has 12 amino acids. Trimming shortened V by 7 bases and J by 1 base, and 8 bases separated the two germline ends. The CDR3 protein is CARDRTNTEAFF. The CDR3 DNA reads TGTGCCAGAGATCGGACGAACACTGAAGCTTTCTTT.

The chain carries TRBV7-8 and TRBJ2-7; D is perhaps TRBD2 (5 bases). CDR3 length: 14 residues. Trimming took off 5 bases at V and 0 bases at J, with 11 bases between the two ends. Germline V gene sequence: CDR1 SGHVS, CDR2 FQNEAQ. The chain's CDR3 is CASSPGLNSYEQYF. As DNA, the CDR3 is TGTGCCAGCAGCCCCGGACTGAACTCCTACGAGCAGTACTTC.

The V and J genes are TRBV5-1 and TRBJ2-7, with 8 bases identical to TRBD1. This CDR3 spans 15 amino acids. The junction had 15 bases not matched to a gene; V was cut back by 4 bases and J by 9 bases. CDR1 SGHRS and CDR2 YFSETQ come from the germline V gene. CDR3 sequence reads: CASSPGTGLRIGQYF. The CDR3 nucleotides are TGCGCCAGCAGCCCCGGGACAGGCCTTAGGATAGGGCAGTACTTC.

The genes are TRBV6-6 and TRBJ2-5, with D maybe TRBD2 (5 bases). The germline V gene has CDR1 MNHNY and CDR2 SVGAGI (reference sequence). Trimming stripped 0 bases from V and 1 base from J, with 12 bases between. The CDR3 spans 16 residues. Written as DNA, the CDR3 is TGTGCCAGCAGTTACTCGTCGGGGAGCGGCCAAGAGACCCAGTACTTC. Its protein is CASSYSSGSGQETQYF.

This chain connects TRBV6-6 to TRBJ2-2; the match to TRBD1 covers 9 bases. The germline CDR1 and CDR2 sequences are MNHNY and SVGAGI (reference sequence). After removal of 5 bases from V and 6 bases from J, the junction contained 4 bases not matched to a gene. The CDR3 is 14 amino acids. The CDR3 region is CASSRDRVAGELFF. In DNA form, the CDR3 reads TGTGCCAGCAGTCGGGACAGGGTTGCCGGGGAGCTGTTTTTT.

The CDR3 coding sequence is TGTGCCAGCTCCCGTGGATTGAACACCGGGGAGCTGTTTTTT. This sequence encodes CASSRGLNTGELFF. This chain links TRBV7-3 with TRBJ2-2, with D unresolved. Germline CDR1 and CDR2: SGHTA and FQGTGA. The CDR3 contains 14 residues. V lost 8 bases, J lost 1 base, and 11 bases lay in between.

This clone was counted a single time. This rearrangement joins TRBV30 to TRBJ2-1; the D is unclear. The germline CDR1 and CDR2 sequences are GTSNPN and SVGIG (reference sequence). Trimming took off 5 bases at V and 3 bases at J, with 8 bases between the two ends. The CDR3 runs 12 residues. DNA for the CDR3: TGTGCCTGGCAGAGGAGCTACAATGAGCAGTTCTTC. Its protein is CAWQRSYNEQFF.

This sequence joins TRBV10-3 and TRBJ2-2, with D tentatively TRBD2 (5 bases). Germline V CDR1 and CDR2: ENHRY, SYGVKD. Trimming removed 1 base at V and 1 base at J, with 7 bases between. This CDR3 spans 15 amino acids. CDR3 nucleotides: TGTGCCATCAGTGAGTTGGCGGGGAACACCGGGGAGCTGTTTTTT. Its translation: CAISELAGNTGELFF.

The chain employs TRBV30 and TRBJ1-4; D is undetermined. V shed 4 bases and J shed 8 bases, with 11 bases lying between them. Germline CDR1 is GTSNPN and CDR2 is SVGIG (reference sequence). There are 12 residues in the CDR3. CDR3 sequence (DNA): TGTGCCTGGAAGGTTGGAGGGGAAAAACTGTTTTTT. It is translated as CAWKVGGEKLFF.

This chain uses TRBV5-1 with TRBJ2-1; 7 nucleotides line up with TRBD1. CDR3 size: 15 residues. In germline, CDR1 is SGHRS, CDR2 YFSETQ. Trimming at V came to 4 bases and at J to 2 bases, leaving 6 bases not matched to a gene. CDR3 nucleotide sequence: TGCGCCAGCAGCGTCACCGGGACAGCCTACAATGAGCAGTTCTTC. This codes for CASSVTGTAYNEQFF.

The sample holds one count of this clone. The chain recombines TRBV19 with TRBJ1-1; perhaps TRBD1 as D (5 bases). This CDR3 has 17 amino acids. Between the trimmed V and J ends, which lost 3 bases and 7 bases, there was a span of 24 bases. Germline CDR1 is LNHDA and CDR2 is SQIVND (reference sequence). CDR3 bases: TGTGCCAGTAGTATCCCTTGGCAGGCGGGGGTCACGGGTGAAGCTTTCTTT. Its protein is CASSIPWQAGVTGEAFF.

This chain connects TRBV19 to TRBJ2-5; D uncertain. There are 11 residues in the CDR3. V was clipped by 7 bases and J by 2 bases, with 5 bases between them. CDR1 LNHDA and CDR2 SQIVND come from the germline V gene (reference sequence). CDR3 region: CASKKQETQYF. CDR3 DNA: TGTGCCAGTAAGAAGCAAGAGACCCAGTACTTC.

The chain is built from TRBV2 and TRBJ1-5; 9 nucleotides match TRBD1. Germline V gives CDR1 SNHLY, CDR2 FYNNEI. J was trimmed by 9 bases and V by 5 bases; bases with no gene match: 8. The CDR3 is 14 residues long. This CDR3 is CASSTDRGSSPQHF. The CDR3 nucleotides read TGTGCCAGCAGTACGGACAGGGGAAGCTCGCCCCAGCATTTT.

CDR3 sequence reads: CASKEGAGGPGRETQYF. The CDR3 DNA follows: TGCGCCAGCAAAGAAGGAGCGGGAGGGCCTGGAAGGGAGACCCAGTACTTC. This chain uses TRBV5-1 with TRBJ2-5; 10 bases match TRBD2. The CDR3 is 17 residues long. Germline CDR1 and CDR2: SGHRS and YFSETQ. J was trimmed by 5 bases and V by 6 bases; bases with no gene match: 16.

The V gene is TRBV5-4, the J gene TRBJ2-7; 8 bases agree with TRBD2. The length of the CDR3 is 14 residues. The germline V gene has CDR1 SGHNT and CDR2 YYREEE (reference sequence). The junction had 6 bases not matched to a gene; V was cut back by 2 bases and J by 5 bases. The CDR3 nucleotides are TGTGCCAGCAGCTTAAGCGGGAGATTCAACGAGCAGTACTTC. Encoded protein: CASSLSGRFNEQYF.

The rearrangement joins TRBV6-5 to TRBJ2-5, with D tentatively TRBD2 (6 bases). Trimming shortened V by 10 bases and J by 9 bases, and 27 bases separated the two germline ends. This CDR3 contains 15 residues. Germline V gives CDR1 MNHEY, CDR2 SVGAGI. Here the CDR3 reads CATTSSGLSGGAQYF. In nucleotides, the CDR3 is TGTGCCACCACGTCCTCGGGACTCTCCGGGGGAGCCCAGTACTTC.

The chain couples TRBV25-1 to TRBJ2-7; D unclear. The CDR3 contains 11 residues. The V end lost 4 bases, the J end lost 7 bases, and 8 bases lay between the germline ends. Germline CDR1 reads MGHDK; CDR2 reads SYGVNS. In nucleotides, the CDR3 is TGTGCCAGCAGTGCGCACGGGGAGCAGTACTTC. Translating it yields CASSAHGEQYF.

This rearrangement joins TRBV18 to TRBJ1-1, with D uncertain. Germline lookup yields CDR1 KGHSH and CDR2 LQKENI. The V and J ends lost 5 bases and 1 base respectively, with 8 bases between them. The CDR3 consists of 13 residues. CDR3 residues: CASSDQRNTEAFF. Written as DNA, the CDR3 is TGTGCCAGCTCAGACCAGAGGAACACTGAAGCTTTCTTT. Variable domain in full (rest from reference TRBV18 and TRBJ1-1): NAGVMQNPRHLVRRRGQEARLRCSPMKGHSHVYWYRQLPEEGLKFMVYLQKENIIDESGMPKERFSAEFPKEGPSILRIQQVVRGDSAAYFCASSDQRNTEAFFGQGTRLTVV.

This sequence joins TRBV7-6 and TRBJ2-1, with 13 bases matching TRBD2. The CDR3 loop spans 16 amino acids. V was clipped by 1 base and J by 7 bases; unmatched bases: 4. Germline loops: CDR1 SGHVS, CDR2 FNYEAQ. The CDR3 sequence is CASSLEVTSGRNEQFF. The CDR3, as DNA: TGTGCCAGCAGCTTAGAGGTGACTAGCGGGAGGAATGAGCAGTTCTTC.

This CDR3 is CASSLATGVYGYTF. For the CDR3, the DNA is TGCGCCAGCAGTCTTGCTACTGGAGTTTATGGCTACACCTTC. The chain is built from TRBV5-1 and TRBJ1-2; D call uncertain. Germline V CDR1 and CDR2: SGHRS, YFSETQ. The CDR3 sequence is 14 residues long. V was shortened by 5 bases and J by 5 bases, with 16 bases between the two germline ends.

The chain couples TRBV5-1 to TRBJ2-3; 9 bases line up with TRBD1. Per the germline V gene, CDR1 is SGHRS and CDR2 is YFSETQ. This CDR3 has 14 residues. Trimming at V came to 4 bases and at J to 4 bases, leaving 4 bases not matched to a gene. CDR3 protein: CASSPDRGADTQYF. DNA of the CDR3: TGCGCCAGCAGCCCGGACAGGGGTGCAGATACGCAGTATTTT.

The V call is TRBV18, the J call TRBJ2-1; D is undetermined. There are 13 residues in the CDR3. V was pared by 8 bases and J by 10 bases, with 18 bases between. CDR1 KGHSH and CDR2 LQKENI come from the germline V gene. The CDR3 DNA reads as TGTGCCAGCCAACCGGAGCCGCTCGGGGAGCAGTTCTTC. Protein sequence: CASQPEPLGEQFF.

The chain combines TRBV18 with TRBJ2-5; 12 nucleotides agree with TRBD2. CDR1 is KGHSH and CDR2 is LQKENI in the germline V gene. Trimming cost V 2 bases and J 0 bases; bases outside gene matches: 10. The CDR3 is 19 residues long. The CDR3 sequence is CASSPRLAGEMEYQETQYF. DNA for the CDR3: TGTGCCAGCTCACCAAGACTAGCGGGAGAGATGGAATACCAAGAGACCCAGTACTTC.

The chain's CDR3 is CASSLGGGTSGRYNEQFF. The CDR3 coding sequence is TGTGCCAGCAGCTTAGGAGGGGGGACTAGCGGAAGGTACAATGAGCAGTTCTTC. The chain joins TRBV7-2 to TRBJ2-1; 11 bases map to TRBD2. Per the germline V gene, CDR1 is SGHTA and CDR2 is FQGNSA. V dropped 1 base and J dropped 4; count of bases not matched to a gene: 9. This CDR3 region has 18 residues.

The chain is built from TRBV19 and TRBJ2-3; TRBD2 is a possible D gene (6 bases). Germline CDR1 and CDR2: LNHDA and SQIVND (reference sequence). Trimming pared 3 bases from V and 4 bases from J, leaving 17 bases between. This CDR3 has 16 residues. The CDR3 region has the DNA TGTGCCAGTAGTATGATATCAGGAGGGAGCGCAGATACGCAGTATTTT. Its translation: CASSMISGGSADTQYF.

This chain links TRBV28 with TRBJ1-4; 10 nucleotides agree with TRBD1. Unmatched junction bases numbered 3, after V lost 6 bases and J lost 8 bases. The CDR3 covers 13 residues. Per germline, CDR1 MDHEN and CDR2 SYDVKM. CDR3 bases: TGTGCCAGCAGGGGGACAGGGGTCGAAAAACTGTTTTTT. As protein: CASRGTGVEKLFF. Complete variable domain (other parts from reference TRBV28 and TRBJ1-4): DVKVTQSSRYLVKRTGEKVFLECVQDMDHENMFWYRQDPGLGLRLIYFSYDVKMKEKGDIPEGYSVSREKKERFSLILESASTNQTSMYLCASRGTGVEKLFFGSGTQLSVL.

The genes are TRBV27 and TRBJ1-2; D unclear. The CDR3 is 13 residues long. The V end was cut by 5 bases, the J end by 5 bases, with 12 bases between. Per germline, CDR1 MNHEY and CDR2 SMNVEV (reference sequence). The CDR3 region has the DNA TGTGCCAGCAGTCCCGGGGAGTGGTATGGCTACACCTTC. This translates into CASSPGEWYGYTF.